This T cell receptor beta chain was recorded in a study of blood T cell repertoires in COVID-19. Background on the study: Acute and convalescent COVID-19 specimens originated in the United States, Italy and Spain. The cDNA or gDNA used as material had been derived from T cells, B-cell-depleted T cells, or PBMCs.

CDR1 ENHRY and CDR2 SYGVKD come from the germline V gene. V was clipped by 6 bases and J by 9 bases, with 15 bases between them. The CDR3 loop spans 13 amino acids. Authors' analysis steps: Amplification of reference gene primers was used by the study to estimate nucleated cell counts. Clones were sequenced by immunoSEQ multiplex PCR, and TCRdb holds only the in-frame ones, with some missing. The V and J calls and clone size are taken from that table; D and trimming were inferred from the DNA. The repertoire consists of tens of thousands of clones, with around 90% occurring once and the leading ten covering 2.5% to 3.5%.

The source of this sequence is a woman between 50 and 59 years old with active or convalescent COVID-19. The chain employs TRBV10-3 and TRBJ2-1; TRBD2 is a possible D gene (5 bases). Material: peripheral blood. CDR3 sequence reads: CAIRPSGVREQFF. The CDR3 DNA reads TGTGCCATCAGACCATCCGGGGTACGTGAGCAGTTCTTC.